This T cell receptor beta chain was sequenced during a study of blood T cell repertoires in COVID-19. Across the study: Sample material is recorded as cDNA or gDNA derived from T cells, B-cell-depleted T cells, or PBMCs.

Authors' analysis steps: It was from reference gene primer amplification that nucleated cell counts were estimated. Repertoires were generated with immunoSEQ multiplex PCR, while TCRdb's copy carries only in-frame clones and drops some. Clonal size and the V and J genes are those of that table, whereas D and trimming came from the DNA. This table holds more than 200,000 clones, around 90% found once. Residents of 24 US areas, aged roughly 18 to 95 years, made up the participants. The study counted Cohort 3 donors as recovered given two negative PCRs, clearance, or symptom resolution. The length of the CDR3 is 19 residues. The V gene lost 6 bases and the J gene lost 6 bases, with 30 bases spanning the gap. CDR1 is MNHEY and CDR2 is SMNVEV in the germline V gene (reference sequence).

Sequencing was carried out using PBMCs or T cells enriched from blood (not recorded which). The receptor was derived from a woman between 45 and 60 years old who had recovered from COVID-19. The V and J genes are TRBV27 and TRBJ2-1, with TRBD2 as a possible D gene (6 bases). In DNA form, the CDR3 reads TGTGCCAGCAGCCCGGGGGTGGGCATTCCGAGCCCGGGAGTCAATGAGCAGTTCTTC. Residues: CASSPGVGIPSPGVNEQFF.